This TCR beta chain was sequenced during a study of blood T cell repertoires in COVID-19. On the study more broadly: Acute and convalescent COVID-19 specimens originated in the United States, Italy and Spain.

Seattle cases were enrolled at active infection and followed longitudinally. As processed by the authors: Estimation of nucleated cell counts relied on the amplification of reference gene primers. Generated by immunoSEQ multiplex PCR, the TCRdb table keeps only in-frame clones and is missing some. V and J calls and clone size come straight from that table; D and trimming were deduced from the DNA. Of 100,000 to 150,000 clones listed, roughly 72% are singletons. Trimming took 5 bases from V and 5 from J, leaving 13 bases between them. CDR3 length: 14 amino acids. Germline CDR1 and CDR2: SGHVS and FNYEAQ.

Sequencing was performed on peripheral blood. This receptor was taken from an elderly man with COVID-19, enrolled during active disease. The chain employs TRBV7-6 and TRBJ1-5; TRBD1 might be the D (6 bases). The CDR3 region is CASSPTAGDQPQHF. CDR3 in DNA: TGTGCCAGCAGCCCGACAGCAGGGGATCAGCCCCAGCATTTT.